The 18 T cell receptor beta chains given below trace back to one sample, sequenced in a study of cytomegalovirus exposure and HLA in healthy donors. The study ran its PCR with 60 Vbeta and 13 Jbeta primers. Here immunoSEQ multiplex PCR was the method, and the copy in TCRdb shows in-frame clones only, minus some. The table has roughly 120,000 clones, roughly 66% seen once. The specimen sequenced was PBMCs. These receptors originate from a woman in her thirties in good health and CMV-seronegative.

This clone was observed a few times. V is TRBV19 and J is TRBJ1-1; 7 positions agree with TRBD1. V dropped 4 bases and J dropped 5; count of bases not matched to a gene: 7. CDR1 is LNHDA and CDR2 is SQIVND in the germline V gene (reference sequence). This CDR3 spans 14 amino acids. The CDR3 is CASSNAGGSTEAFF. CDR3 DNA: TGTGCCAGTAGTAATGCAGGGGGTAGTACTGAAGCTTTCTTT.

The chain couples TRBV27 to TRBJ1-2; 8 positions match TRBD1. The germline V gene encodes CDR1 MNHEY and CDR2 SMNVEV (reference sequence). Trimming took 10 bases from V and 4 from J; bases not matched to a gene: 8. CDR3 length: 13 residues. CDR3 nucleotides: TGTGCCACTTCGGACAGGGACGGCTATGGCTACACCTTC. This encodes CATSDRDGYGYTF.

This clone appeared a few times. In DNA, the CDR3 is TGTGCCAGCAGCCCCCCGGGGGGGAACGAGCAGTACTTC. It translates to CASSPPGGNEQYF. J is TRBJ2-7 and V is TRBV7-6, with 8 positions matching TRBD2. The CDR3 spans 13 residues. V shed 5 bases and J 5 bases; nucleotides not matched to a gene: 5. Germline values: CDR1 SGHVS, CDR2 FNYEAQ. The entire variable domain, with the rest obtained from reference TRBV7-6 and TRBJ2-7, is as follows: GAGVSQSPRYKVTKRGQDVALRCDPISGHVSLYWYRQALGQGPEFLTYFNYEAQQDKSGLPNDRFSAERPEGSISTLTIQRTEQRDSAMYRCASSPPGGNEQYFGPGTRLTVT.

The CDR3 is CASRQTGYGSYEQYF. In DNA, the CDR3 is TGTGCCAGCAGACAGACAGGGTACGGCTCCTACGAGCAGTACTTC. This rearrangement joins TRBV28 to TRBJ2-7; 7 bases line up with TRBD1. The CDR3 consists of 15 residues. Losses at the gene ends were 6 bases for V and 0 bases for J; bases not matched to a gene: 8. Looked up from germline, CDR1 is MDHEN and CDR2 is SYDVKM.

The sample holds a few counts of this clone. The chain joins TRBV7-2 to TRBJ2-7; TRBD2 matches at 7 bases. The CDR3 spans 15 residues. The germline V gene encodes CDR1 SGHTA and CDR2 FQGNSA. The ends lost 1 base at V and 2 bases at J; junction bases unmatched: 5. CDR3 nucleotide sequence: TGTGCCAGCAGCTTAGACGCGGGAGCCGCCTACGAGCAGTACTTC. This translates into CASSLDAGAAYEQYF.

CDR3 residues: CASSVLADYSTDTQYF. CDR3 bases: TGTGCCAGCAGCGTACTGGCGGACTATAGCACAGATACGCAGTATTTT. The chain uses TRBV9 and TRBJ2-3, with D possibly matching TRBD2 (6 bases). This CDR3 is 16 amino acids long. Trimming removed 1 base from V and 0 bases from J, with 12 bases in between. Germline CDR1 and CDR2: SGDLS and YYNGEE.

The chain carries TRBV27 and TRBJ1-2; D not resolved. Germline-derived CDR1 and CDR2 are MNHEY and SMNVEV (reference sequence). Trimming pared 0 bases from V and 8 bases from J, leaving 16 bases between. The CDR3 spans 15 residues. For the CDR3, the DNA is TGTGCCAGCAGTTTATCGGGAGGGTCCCGAGGGGGCTACACCTTC. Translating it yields CASSLSGGSRGGYTF.

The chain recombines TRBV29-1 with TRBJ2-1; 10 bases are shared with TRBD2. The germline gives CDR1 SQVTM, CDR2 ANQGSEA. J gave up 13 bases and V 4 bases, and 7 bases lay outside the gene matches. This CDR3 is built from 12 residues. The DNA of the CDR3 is TGCAGCGTTGGTCTAGCGGGAGTGGAACAGTTCTTC. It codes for CSVGLAGVEQFF.

The CDR3 nucleotides are TGTGCCAGCAGTGAAAACAGGGTAGGGGACAATGAGCAGTTCTTC. It translates to CASSENRVGDNEQFF. The chain has TRBV2 and TRBJ2-1, with D perhaps matching TRBD1 (6 bases). The CDR3 runs to 15 residues. Germline V gene sequence: CDR1 SNHLY, CDR2 FYNNEI. Trimming removed 2 bases from V and 5 bases from J, with 13 bases in between.

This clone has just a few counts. The CDR3 nucleotides read TGTGCCTGGAGTCCTCCAAAGGAAGCTGGGGGCGAAAAACTGTTTTTT. Its protein product is CAWSPPKEAGGEKLFF. The chain combines TRBV30 with TRBJ1-4; a possible D gene is TRBD1 (6 bases). This CDR3 region has 16 residues. The germline CDR1 and CDR2 sequences are GTSNPN and SVGIG (reference sequence). The germline V and J ends were trimmed by 2 bases and 8 bases, with 21 bases remaining between them.

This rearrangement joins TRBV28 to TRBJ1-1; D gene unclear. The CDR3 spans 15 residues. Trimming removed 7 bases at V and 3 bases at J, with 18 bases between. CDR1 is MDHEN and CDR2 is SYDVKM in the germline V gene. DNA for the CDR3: TGTGCCAGCACCCCCTCCCGGGTGGGTCACACTGAAGCTTTCTTT. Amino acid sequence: CASTPSRVGHTEAFF.

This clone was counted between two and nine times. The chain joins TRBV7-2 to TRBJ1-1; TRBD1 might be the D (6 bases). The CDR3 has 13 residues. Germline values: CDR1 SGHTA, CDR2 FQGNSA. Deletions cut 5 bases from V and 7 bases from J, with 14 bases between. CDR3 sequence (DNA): TGTGCCAGCAGCGCAACGCAGGGGAGTGAAGCTTTCTTT. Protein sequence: CASSATQGSEAFF.

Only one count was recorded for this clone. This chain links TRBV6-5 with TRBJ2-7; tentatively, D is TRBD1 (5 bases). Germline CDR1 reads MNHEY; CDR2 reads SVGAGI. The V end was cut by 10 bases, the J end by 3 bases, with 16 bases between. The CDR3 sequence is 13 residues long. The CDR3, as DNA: TGTGCCACCAGCATAGGGGAAGGCTACGAGCAGTACTTC. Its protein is CATSIGEGYEQYF.

The CDR3 DNA follows: TGTGCCAGCAGTGAAGGAGCGGGAGCAGATACGCAGTATTTT. It specifies CASSEGAGADTQYF. The chain links TRBV6-1 to TRBJ2-3; 8 nucleotides align to TRBD2. Germline CDR1 and CDR2: MNHNS and SASEGT. Germline trimming cut 1 base from V and 4 bases from J; bases unmatched to any gene: 1. The CDR3 is 14 residues long.

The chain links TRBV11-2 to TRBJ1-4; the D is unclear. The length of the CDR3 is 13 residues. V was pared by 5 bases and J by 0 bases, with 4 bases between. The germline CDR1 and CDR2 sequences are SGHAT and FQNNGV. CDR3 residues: CASSISTNEKLFF. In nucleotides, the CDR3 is TGTGCCAGCAGCATATCAACTAATGAAAAACTGTTTTTT.

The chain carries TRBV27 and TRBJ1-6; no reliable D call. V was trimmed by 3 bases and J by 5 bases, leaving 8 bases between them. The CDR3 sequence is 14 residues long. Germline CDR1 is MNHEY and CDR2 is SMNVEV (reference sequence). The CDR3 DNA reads TGTGCCAGCAGTTTCGGAGCGAATAATTCACCCCTCCACTTT. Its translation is CASSFGANNSPLHF.

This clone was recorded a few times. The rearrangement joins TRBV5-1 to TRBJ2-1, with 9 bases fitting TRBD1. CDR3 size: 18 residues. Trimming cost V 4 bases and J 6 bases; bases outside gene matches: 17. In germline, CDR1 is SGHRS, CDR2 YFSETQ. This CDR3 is CASSQNLPGQGNLNEQFF. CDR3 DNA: TGCGCCAGCAGCCAAAACTTACCGGGACAGGGTAACCTCAATGAGCAGTTCTTC.

The CDR3: CASKRTSGGSSTDTQYF. In DNA, the CDR3 is TGTGCCAGCAAGCGGACTAGCGGGGGCTCTAGCACAGATACGCAGTATTTT. The gene calls are TRBV25-1 and TRBJ2-3; 13 bases agree with TRBD2. Trimming took 7 bases from V and 0 from J; bases not matched to a gene: 7. The CDR3 runs 17 residues. CDR1 and CDR2 (germline): MGHDK, SYGVNS.